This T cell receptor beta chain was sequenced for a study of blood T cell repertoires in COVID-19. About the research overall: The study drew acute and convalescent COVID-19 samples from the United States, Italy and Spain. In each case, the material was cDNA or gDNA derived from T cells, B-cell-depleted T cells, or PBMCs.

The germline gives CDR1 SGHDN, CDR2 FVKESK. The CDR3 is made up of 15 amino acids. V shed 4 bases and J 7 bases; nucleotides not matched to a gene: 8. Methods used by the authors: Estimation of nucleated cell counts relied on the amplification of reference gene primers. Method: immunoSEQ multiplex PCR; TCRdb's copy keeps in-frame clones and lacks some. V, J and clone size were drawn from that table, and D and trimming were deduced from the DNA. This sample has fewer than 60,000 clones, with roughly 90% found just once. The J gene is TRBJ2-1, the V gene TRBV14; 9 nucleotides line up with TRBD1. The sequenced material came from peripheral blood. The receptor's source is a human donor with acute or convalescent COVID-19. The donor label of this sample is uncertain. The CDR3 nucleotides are TGTGCCAGCAGCCCCCTCGGGACAGGGATGAATGAGCAGTTCTTC. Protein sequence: CASSPLGTGMNEQFF.